This record covers a single T cell receptor (beta chain). The CDR3 is 13 residues long. Deletions cut 5 bases from V and 1 base from J, with 6 bases between. Authors' methods: Amplifying reference gene primers gave estimates of nucleated cell counts. Sequencing used immunoSEQ multiplex PCR; TCRdb keeps in-frame clones, though not all of them. D and trimming were read from the DNA, whereas the V and J calls and clone size are those reported in that table. The sample carries roughly 210,000 clones, roughly 90% recorded once. This record belongs to a study of blood T cell repertoires in COVID-19. Across the whole study: Samples came from the United States, Italy and Spain, spanning acute and convalescent COVID-19. Sources were T cells, B-cell-depleted T cells, or PBMCs; the material itself was cDNA or gDNA.

The receptor's source is a man in his 70s with acute or convalescent COVID-19. V usage is TRBV12-3 or TRBV12-4 and J usage is TRBJ1-5; D remains ambiguous. The material sequenced was peripheral blood. In DNA, the CDR3 is TGTGCCAGCAGTGTCTTAAGCAATCAGCCCCAGCATTTT. Residues: CASSVLSNQPQHF.